This TCR beta chain comes out of a study of shared clonotypes between healthy human individuals. Study in general: CD8 memory received one plate per donor, CD8 naive two, CD4 memory three and CD4 naive three.

Naive CD45RA+ and memory CD45RA-negative subsets were split from CD4+ cells. Clones were read by immunoSEQ multiplex PCR, and TCRdb kept only the in-frame ones, dropping some. The sample records over 1.5 million clones, approximately 98% being singletons. The CDR3 totals 13 residues. Germline-derived CDR1 and CDR2 are MDHEN and SYDVKM. Trimming took off 1 base at V and 7 bases at J, with 10 bases between the two ends. This TCR came from a man aged 25-45 years in good health. The chain employs TRBV28 and TRBJ1-1; unclear D gene. Source material: naive CD4+ T cells sorted from blood. Subset here: CD45RA+ positively selected. CDR3: CASSLSGSNEAFF. CDR3 sequence (DNA): TGTGCCAGCAGTTTATCAGGTTCCAATGAAGCTTTCTTT.